A single sample is the source of the 16 T cell receptor beta chains below, sequenced in a study of vaccination and CD4 T cells after COVID-19. Treatment noted: approximately 9-day PBMC culture with coronavirus spike peptide pools or control peptides (ViraFEST assay). Cultured CD4+ T cells had their DNA profiled by the Oncomine TCR Beta short-read assay. TCRdb reprocessed the PCR reads via MiXCR and lists one record per CDR3 protein. Of about 19,000 distinct CDR3 sequences listed, around two fifths were seen once; the top ten hold around 14%. Antigens for these TCRs are unknown. Sequencing input: cultured CD4+ T cells from blood. Source of these receptors: a human donor with COVID-19.

The chain carries TRBV5-1 and TRBJ2-2; 7 bases are shared with TRBD1. Germline-derived CDR1 and CDR2 are SGHRS and YFSETQ. The J segment lost 6 bases and the V segment lost 4 bases, leaving 9 bases of the junction unmatched. The CDR3 loop spans 15 amino acids. The CDR3 reads CASSPLLDRAGELFF. In nucleotides, the CDR3 is TGCGCCAGCAGCCCACTCCTTGACAGGGCCGGGGAGCTGTTTTTT.

This clonotype was found a few times. The CDR3 DNA is TGTGCCAGCAGCTTAGTAAAATCCTACGAGCAGTACTTC. Its translation is CASSLVKSYEQYF. The V and J genes are TRBV7-9 and TRBJ2-7; unclear D gene. The CDR3 runs 13 residues. Germline values: CDR1 SEHNR, CDR2 FQNEAQ (reference sequence). V shed 1 base and J shed 1 base, with 5 bases lying between them. Supplemented by reference TRBV7-9 and TRBJ2-7, the full variable domain reads DTGVSQNPRHKITKRGQNVTFRCDPISEHNRLYWYRQTLGQGPEFLTYFQNEAQLEKSRLLSDRFSAERPKGSFSTLEIQRTEQGDSAMYLCASSLVKSYEQYFGPGTRLTVT.

The chain carries TRBV2 and TRBJ2-2; D is possibly TRBD1 (6 bases). Trimming shortened V by 4 bases and J by 4 bases, and 19 bases separated the two germline ends. This CDR3 has 17 amino acids. Germline V gene data show CDR1 as SNHLY and CDR2 as FYNNEI. In DNA, the CDR3 is TGTGCCAGCAGTGGGACAGAGCTTCGGGTCGCCACCGGGGAGCTGTTTTTT. It yields the protein CASSGTELRVATGELFF.

This clonotype was counted between two and nine times. The genes are TRBV6-2 or TRBV6-3 and TRBJ2-3; tentative D call: TRBD1 (5 bases). There are 14 residues in the CDR3. The V end was cut by 2 bases, the J end by 4 bases, with 10 bases between. CDR1 and CDR2 (germline): MNHEY, SVGEGT. CDR3 DNA sequence: TGTGCCAGCAGTTACAGCAGGGAAGCAGATACGCAGTATTTT. It codes for CASSYSREADTQYF.

V gene TRBV30 combines with J gene TRBJ2-1; no clear D. The germline V gene has CDR1 GTSNPN and CDR2 SVGIG (reference sequence). Trimming stripped 2 bases from V and 7 bases from J, with 18 bases between. The CDR3 sequence is 15 residues long. The CDR3 DNA sequence: TGTGCCTGGAGTATATCCTCTCTCCCTGGGAATGAGCAGTTCTTC. Translating gives CAWSISSLPGNEQFF.

The chain employs TRBV7-2 and TRBJ2-2, with 7 bases lining up with TRBD1. In germline, CDR1 is SGHTA, CDR2 FQGNSA. CDR3 length equals 14 residues. The trim removed 3 bases at V and 5 bases at J, leaving 3 bases unmatched. The CDR3 sequence: CASSFRQGTGELFF. The CDR3 nucleotides read TGTGCCAGCAGCTTCCGACAGGGAACCGGGGAGCTGTTTTTT.

This clonotype was seen a handful of times. V gene TRBV20-1 combines with J gene TRBJ2-3, with no clear D. The V end was cut by 3 bases, the J end by 9 bases, with 19 bases between. The CDR3 runs to 14 residues. CDR1 and CDR2 from the germline V gene are DFQATT and SNEGSKA (reference sequence). CDR3 sequence (DNA): TGCAGTGCTAGTCAAGGCCTCACCGTCCGGACGCAGTATTTT. As protein: CSASQGLTVRTQYF.

By proportion, this clonotype is medium-sized (0.01 to 0.1%). The chain couples TRBV7-9 to TRBJ1-5; D may be TRBD1 (6 bases). The CDR3 extends over 13 amino acids. Trimming removed 11 bases at V and 2 bases at J, with 13 bases between. CDR1 and CDR2 (germline): SEHNR, FQNEAQ (reference sequence). CDR3 residues: CASGASGNQPQHF. The CDR3 DNA reads as TGTGCCTCGGGGGCGTCGGGCAATCAGCCCCAGCATTTT.

The V and J genes are TRBV6-1 and TRBJ2-2; 9 bases map to TRBD2. The germline V gene has CDR1 MNHNS and CDR2 SASEGT. This CDR3 is 18 amino acids long. V lost 1 base, J lost 0 bases, and 6 bases stayed unmatched. The DNA for the CDR3 is TGTGCCAGCAGTGAAGTGGCTAGCGGGGCCGCGAACACCGGGGAGCTGTTTTTT. It codes for CASSEVASGAANTGELFF.

V and J are TRBV9 and TRBJ2-2; possibly TRBD1 or TRBD2 for D (6 bases each). The CDR3 covers 15 residues. CDR1 and CDR2 from the germline V gene are SGDLS and YYNGEE. Trimming shortened V by 3 bases and J by 10 bases, and 19 bases separated the two germline ends. This chain's CDR3 is CASSEGGRRVQELFF. Written as DNA, the CDR3 is TGTGCCAGCAGCGAGGGGGGACGAAGGGTGCAGGAGCTGTTTTTT.

This clonotype has only a few counts. The rearrangement joins TRBV7-9 to TRBJ2-2; TRBD2 is a possible D gene (6 bases). The CDR3 has 16 residues. Germline loops: CDR1 SEHNR, CDR2 FQNEAQ (reference sequence). The V and J ends lost 1 base and 3 bases respectively, with 12 bases between them. The DNA of the CDR3 is TGTGCCAGCAGCTTAGATGTAGCGGTATACACCGGGGAGCTGTTTTTT. Encoded protein: CASSLDVAVYTGELFF.

DNA of the CDR3: TGTGCCAGTAGTATAGGAGATACGCAGTATTTT. Protein sequence: CASSIGDTQYF. J is TRBJ2-3 and V is TRBV19; D is unclear. CDR1 LNHDA and CDR2 SQIVND come from the germline V gene (reference sequence). This CDR3 has 11 amino acids. V lost 1 base to trimming and J lost 5 bases, with 1 base between them. Using reference TRBV19 and TRBJ2-3 for the parts outside the CDR3, the full variable domain is DGGITQSPKYLFRKEGQNVTLSCEQNLNHDAMYWYRQDPGQGLRLIYYSQIVNDFQKGDIAEGYSVSREKKESFPLTVTSAQKNPTAFYLCASSIGDTQYFGPGTRLTVL.

The V and J genes are TRBV6-1 and TRBJ2-7; D uncertain. V was clipped by 8 bases and J by 1 base, with 6 bases between them. The CDR3 is 11 residues long. Looked up from germline, CDR1 is MNHNS and CDR2 is SASEGT. This CDR3 is CASAPSYEQYF. CDR3 sequence (DNA): TGTGCCAGCGCCCCTTCCTACGAGCAGTACTTC.

The chain has TRBV19 and TRBJ1-2; D is unresolved. V shed 4 bases and J shed 0 bases, with 6 bases lying between them. The CDR3 is made up of 13 amino acids. Germline CDR1 is LNHDA and CDR2 is SQIVND (reference sequence). CDR3: CASSSQTNYGYTF. Here the CDR3 DNA reads TGTGCCAGTAGTAGCCAGACTAACTATGGCTACACCTTC. The variable domain in full, completed from reference TRBV19 and TRBJ1-2, reads DGGITQSPKYLFRKEGQNVTLSCEQNLNHDAMYWYRQDPGQGLRLIYYSQIVNDFQKGDIAEGYSVSREKKESFPLTVTSAQKNPTAFYLCASSSQTNYGYTFGSGTRLTVV.

The V gene is TRBV19, the J gene TRBJ2-3; D gene uncertain. Germline CDR1 LNHDA, CDR2 SQIVND (reference sequence). This CDR3 has 13 residues. Deletions cut 3 bases from V and 4 bases from J, with 8 bases between. For the CDR3, the DNA is TGTGCCAGTAGTATGGTCCTCGCAGATACGCAGTATTTT. Protein product: CASSMVLADTQYF. The full variable domain, with the rest looked up from reference TRBV19 and TRBJ2-3, is DGGITQSPKYLFRKEGQNVTLSCEQNLNHDAMYWYRQDPGQGLRLIYYSQIVNDFQKGDIAEGYSVSREKKESFPLTVTSAQKNPTAFYLCASSMVLADTQYFGPGTRLTVL.

The chain is built from TRBV27 and TRBJ2-1; 7 bases fit TRBD2. Unmatched junction bases numbered 9, after V lost 2 bases and J lost 2 bases. Germline V gene data show CDR1 as MNHEY and CDR2 as SMNVEV (reference sequence). The CDR3 extends over 17 amino acids. In DNA form, the CDR3 reads TGTGCCAGCAGTTTACGATGGAAACGGGGGGCCTACAATGAGCAGTTCTTC. Its protein product is CASSLRWKRGAYNEQFF.